This T cell receptor beta chain originates from a study of T cells in Graves' hyperthyroidism and ophthalmopathy. Notes on the study in general: Most thyroid clonotypes expanded above 0.001 appeared in blood too.

Per the germline V gene, CDR1 is MDHEN and CDR2 is SYDVKM. V shed 6 bases and J shed 4 bases, with 10 bases lying between them. The CDR3 has 13 residues. With respect to this clonotype: Antigen specificity is unknown.

Amplification yielded TCR beta CDR3 regions, with RNA transcripts as the source. The HTBI primer set was used in a first-round RT-PCR of the TCR CDR3. TCRdb re-called the multiplex PCR reads through MiXCR, storing one row per CDR3 protein. The repertoire has roughly 110,000 distinct CDR3 sequences, roughly 15% of them found once; the top ten carry about 42%. Diagnoses were established using clinical symptoms, serum thyroxine and TRAb, thyroid ultrasound and orbital computed tomography. Fresh peripheral blood, approximately 10 ml, yielded the PBMCs. Material for sequencing was blood. The receptor's source is a woman aged 50 to 65 with Graves' hyperthyroidism. The chain is built from TRBV28 and TRBJ1-3, with D possibly TRBD1 on 6 matching bases. The CDR3 loop is CASSFDRGNTIYF. The CDR3 DNA is TGTGCCAGCAGCTTTGACAGGGGAAACACCATATATTTT.